Presented here are 15 T cell receptor beta chains from one specimen sequenced in a study of T cells in Graves' hyperthyroidism and ophthalmopathy. The source material, RNA transcripts, was used to amplify TCR beta CDR3 regions. The study used the HTBI primer set for a first-round RT-PCR of the TCR CDR3. TCRdb reanalysed the multiplex PCR reads using MiXCR and keeps one entry per CDR3 protein. The sample includes hundreds of thousands of distinct CDR3 sequences, roughly 14% of them seen just once. The sequenced material came from blood. These receptors were obtained from a woman aged 40 to 49 with Graves' ophthalmopathy.

This clonotype has a count of ten or more. V and J are TRBV7-2 and TRBJ2-1; D unresolved. This CDR3 spans 15 amino acids. V lost 4 bases, J lost 4 bases, and 14 bases lay in between. Germline V gives CDR1 SGHTA, CDR2 FQGNSA. The CDR3 loop is CASSSPNDGYNEQFF. As DNA, the CDR3 is TGTGCCAGCAGCTCGCCGAACGACGGGTACAATGAGCAGTTCTTC.

Details on this clonotype: A junction end diverges from the germline sequence, so it may reflect a read error. The J gene is TRBJ2-3, the V gene TRBV6-2 or TRBV6-3; TRBD1 is a possible D gene (6 bases). The germline gives CDR1 MNHEY, CDR2 SVGEGT. The CDR3 spans 14 residues. CDR3 in DNA: TGTACCAGCAGTTACAGGGACCGGATCTATACGCAGTATTTT. Amino acids: CTSSYRDRIYTQYF.

This clonotype was found many times. The chain links TRBV12-3 or TRBV12-4 to TRBJ1-6; tentatively, D is TRBD1 (6 bases). The CDR3 contains 13 residues. The CDR3 loop is CATAGGNNSPLHF. The CDR3, as DNA: TGTGCGACGGCTGGGGGCAATAATTCACCCCTCCACTTT.

This clonotype was seen a few times. This chain connects TRBV29-1 to TRBJ2-4; 7 positions agree with TRBD1. Losses at the gene ends were 5 bases for V and 3 bases for J; bases not matched to a gene: 1. Germline V gene sequence: CDR1 SQVTM, CDR2 ANQGSEA. The CDR3 runs to 12 residues. The CDR3 nucleotides are TGCAGCGTTCAGGGGGACAAAAACATTCAGTACTTC. Translated, it gives CSVQGDKNIQYF.

This clonotype was counted many times. The chain links TRBV12-3 or TRBV12-4 to TRBJ2-7, with D possibly called TRBD1 or TRBD2 (5 bases each). CDR3 length equals 15 residues. V dropped 2 bases and J dropped 0 bases, with 11 bases sitting between them. Here the CDR3 reads CASSLLSGPSYEQYF. For the CDR3, the DNA is TGTGCCAGCAGTTTATTATCGGGGCCCTCCTACGAGCAGTACTTC.

The CDR3 spells CAWSGGETYGYTF. For the CDR3, the DNA is TGTGCCTGGAGTGGGGGGGAGACCTATGGCTACACCTTC. The chain joins TRBV30 to TRBJ1-2; D possibly corresponds to TRBD1 (5 bases). The CDR3 runs to 13 residues. Germline V gene sequence: CDR1 GTSNPN, CDR2 SVGIG (reference sequence). V dropped 1 base and J dropped 4 bases, with 10 bases sitting between them.

This clonotype has just a few counts. A much larger clone is a single base away; this may be a read error. The genes are TRBV19 and TRBJ1-2; possible D gene TRBD1, 5 bases. Germline assignment: CDR1 LNHDA and CDR2 SQIVND (reference sequence). V shed 11 bases and J shed 6 bases, with 16 bases lying between them. There are 12 residues in the CDR3. In DNA form, the CDR3 reads TGTGCCGGCTCCCCGATGGGGCATGGCTACACCTTC. Translating it yields CAGSPMGHGYTF.

This clonotype was observed at least ten times. The chain uses TRBV12-3 or TRBV12-4 and TRBJ2-5; 13 nucleotides agree with TRBD2. The junction had 5 bases not matched to a gene; V was cut back by 5 bases and J by 5 bases. The CDR3 is 15 residues long. The CDR3 DNA follows: TGTGCCAGCAGTCCGGAACTAGCGGGGGGGGAGACCCAGTACTTC. The encoded protein is CASSPELAGGETQYF.

In this sample, this clonotype turned up many times. The CDR3 region is CASSEGQAPYEQYF. In DNA form, the CDR3 reads TGTGCCAGCAGTGAAGGACAGGCCCCCTACGAGCAGTACTTC. The chain employs TRBV2 and TRBJ2-7; D may be TRBD1 (6 bases). The CDR3 has 14 amino acids. Germline CDR1 is SNHLY and CDR2 is FYNNEI. Trimming cost V 1 base and J 2 bases, with 9 bases left between them.

This clonotype was counted ten times or more. The gene calls are TRBV18 and TRBJ2-5; the D is unclear. Trimming shortened V by 3 bases and J by 4 bases, and 18 bases separated the two germline ends. CDR1 and CDR2 (germline): KGHSH, LQKENI. CDR3 length equals 16 residues. The CDR3 region has the DNA TGTGCCAGCTCACCGCCCGGCCTGCAGGTCGGAGAGACCCAGTACTTC. Translating gives CASSPPGLQVGETQYF.

This clonotype appeared many times. V is TRBV25-1 and J is TRBJ2-5; D may match TRBD1 or TRBD2 (6 bases each). CDR1 is MGHDK and CDR2 is SYGVNS in the germline V gene. This CDR3 is built from 18 residues. Between the trimmed V and J ends, which lost 1 base and 4 bases, there was a span of 22 bases. The CDR3 sequence: CASSESFGATGARETQYF. The DNA for the CDR3 is TGTGCCAGCAGTGAATCTTTTGGGGCGACGGGGGCGAGAGAGACCCAGTACTTC.

This clonotype was seen ten or more times. The V and J genes are TRBV6-5 and TRBJ2-5; 10 bases map to TRBD2. The CDR3 loop spans 16 amino acids. Germline V CDR1 and CDR2: MNHEY, SVGAGI. Trimming took 6 bases from V and 3 from J; bases not matched to a gene: 10. The CDR3 coding sequence is TGTGCCAGCAGAACCTCCGGGCTAGCGGGAGAAGAGACCCAGTACTTC. Encoded protein: CASRTSGLAGEETQYF.

The chain recombines TRBV10-3 with TRBJ1-2; D possibly corresponds to TRBD1 (5 bases). V shed 2 bases and J shed 3 bases, with 10 bases lying between them. This CDR3 contains 14 residues. CDR1 ENHRY and CDR2 SYGVKD come from the germline V gene. CDR3 nucleotide sequence: TGTGCCATCAGTGAGGGGCAGGGCGACTATGGCTACACCTTC. Protein sequence: CAISEGQGDYGYTF.

This clonotype was picked up many times. The chain couples TRBV28 to TRBJ1-1; a weak D match, TRBD1 (5 bases). Trimming pared 4 bases from V and 1 base from J, leaving 16 bases between. The CDR3 spans 16 residues. Germline CDR1 is MDHEN and CDR2 is SYDVKM. This CDR3 reads CASSYPRGDSNTEAFF. CDR3 nucleotides: TGTGCCAGCAGTTACCCACGGGGGGATTCGAACACTGAAGCTTTCTTT.

This clonotype has a handful of counts. The chain combines TRBV6-1 with TRBJ2-5, with a tentative D call TRBD2 (6 bases). This CDR3 has 17 amino acids. Trimming shortened V by 6 bases and J by 2 bases, and 22 bases separated the two germline ends. In germline, CDR1 is MNHNS, CDR2 SASEGT. The CDR3 sequence is CASSHVGTGVWQETQYF. The CDR3 DNA sequence: TGTGCCAGCAGCCACGTGGGAACGGGAGTGTGGCAAGAGACCCAGTACTTC.